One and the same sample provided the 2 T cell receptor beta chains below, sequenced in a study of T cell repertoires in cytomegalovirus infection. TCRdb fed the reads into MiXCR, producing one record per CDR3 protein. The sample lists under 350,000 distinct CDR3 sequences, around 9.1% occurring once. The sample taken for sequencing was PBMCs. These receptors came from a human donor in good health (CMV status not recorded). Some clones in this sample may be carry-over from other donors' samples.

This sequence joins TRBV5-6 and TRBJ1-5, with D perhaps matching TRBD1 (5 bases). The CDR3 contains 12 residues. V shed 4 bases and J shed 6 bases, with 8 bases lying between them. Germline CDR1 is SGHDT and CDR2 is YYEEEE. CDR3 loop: CASSGQGQPQHF. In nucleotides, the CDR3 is TGTGCCAGCAGCGGGCAGGGTCAGCCCCAGCATTTT.

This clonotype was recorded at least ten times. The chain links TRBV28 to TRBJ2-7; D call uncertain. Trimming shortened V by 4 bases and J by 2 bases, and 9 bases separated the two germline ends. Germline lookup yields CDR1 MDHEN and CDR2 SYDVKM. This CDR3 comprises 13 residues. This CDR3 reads CASSSPSPYEQYV. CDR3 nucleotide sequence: TGTGCCAGCAGTTCCCCGAGCCCCTACGAGCAGTACGTC.